A single sample gave rise to the 15 T cell receptor beta chains below, sequenced in a study of cytomegalovirus exposure and HLA in healthy donors. The study ran its PCR with 60 Vbeta and 13 Jbeta primers. The method was immunoSEQ multiplex PCR; TCRdb's version includes in-frame clones alone and lacks a portion of them. The table has some 150,000 clones, over 75% seen once; the top ten hold 0.55% to 0.8%. Sequencing input: PBMCs. The origin of the receptors is a male donor in good health and CMV-seronegative.

The DNA of the CDR3 is TGTGCCAGTAGTATATTTGGACAGTCGAGCTCCTACAATGAGCAGTTCTTC. Translated, it gives CASSIFGQSSSYNEQFF. This chain links TRBV19 with TRBJ2-1; TRBD1 is a possible D gene (6 bases). The germline gives CDR1 LNHDA, CDR2 SQIVND (reference sequence). CDR3 size: 17 residues. The V end lost 2 bases, the J end lost 0 bases, and 14 bases lay between the germline ends.

The rearrangement uses TRBV5-1 and TRBJ2-7; possibly TRBD2 for D (6 bases). Germline CDR1 and CDR2: SGHRS and YFSETQ. The CDR3 sequence is 13 residues long. V dropped 3 bases and J dropped 3 bases, with 10 bases sitting between them. DNA of the CDR3: TGCGCCAGCAGCTGGTCCGGGAGCTACGAGCAGTACTTC. Its translation is CASSWSGSYEQYF.

This sequence joins TRBV10-3 and TRBJ2-7; tentatively, D is TRBD1 (6 bases). CDR3 length: 12 amino acids. Germline assignment: CDR1 ENHRY and CDR2 SYGVKD. Trimming removed 7 bases at V and 0 bases at J, with 7 bases between. CDR3 bases: TGTGCCATCAAGGGGGACTCCTACGAGCAGTACTTC. This translates into CAIKGDSYEQYF.

The J gene is TRBJ2-7, the V gene TRBV19, with 7 bases fitting TRBD2. The germline V gene encodes CDR1 LNHDA and CDR2 SQIVND (reference sequence). V shed 4 bases, J shed 2 bases, and the junction held 2 bases outside the gene matches. This CDR3 spans 13 amino acids. CDR3 sequence: CASSSGSAYEQYF. CDR3 nucleotides: TGTGCCAGTAGTAGCGGGAGTGCCTACGAGCAGTACTTC.

The rearrangement links TRBV19 to TRBJ2-5, with 9 nucleotides matching TRBD2. Germline CDR1 LNHDA, CDR2 SQIVND (reference sequence). J lost 4 bases, V lost 7 bases, and 4 bases had no gene match. The CDR3 covers 13 residues. Here the CDR3 reads CASTHSGRETQYF. CDR3 nucleotide sequence: TGTGCCAGTACTCATAGCGGGAGAGAGACCCAGTACTTC.

This chain connects TRBV29-1 to TRBJ2-3; 10 nucleotides agree with TRBD2. The CDR3 extends over 15 amino acids. With V trimmed by 4 bases and J by 4 bases, 8 bases remained unmatched. From germline, CDR1 is SQVTM and CDR2 ANQGSEA. The CDR3 protein is CSVGGSGRAPDTQYF. The CDR3 coding sequence is TGCAGCGTTGGCGGGAGCGGGAGGGCCCCAGATACGCAGTATTTT.

This chain uses TRBV11-2 with TRBJ2-3; 11 bases map to TRBD2. Losses at the gene ends were 1 base for V and 5 bases for J; bases not matched to a gene: 8. The CDR3 length is 17 residues. Germline V lookup: CDR1 SGHAT, CDR2 FQNNGV. The chain's CDR3 is CASSLVLAGGGRDTQYF. CDR3 nucleotide sequence: TGTGCCAGCAGCTTAGTCCTAGCGGGGGGAGGTAGAGATACGCAGTATTTT.

V usage is TRBV10-3 and J usage is TRBJ2-5; perhaps TRBD2 as D (6 bases). The V and J ends lost 4 bases and 5 bases respectively, with 11 bases between them. CDR3 length: 13 amino acids. Germline CDR1 reads ENHRY; CDR2 reads SYGVKD. CDR3: CAISVGSGETQYF. Written as DNA, the CDR3 is TGTGCCATCAGTGTCGGGAGTGGTGAGACCCAGTACTTC.

The chain is built from TRBV7-7 and TRBJ2-2; D ambiguous. Germline CDR1 and CDR2: SSHAT and FNYEAQ (reference sequence). The CDR3 loop spans 13 amino acids. Trimming shortened V by 6 bases and J by 5 bases, and 10 bases separated the two germline ends. DNA of the CDR3: TGTGCCAGCAGGACGGGTTCAACCGGGGAGCTGTTTTTT. It yields the protein CASRTGSTGELFF.

The CDR3 sequence: CASSFQGLGGNQPQHF. The DNA of the CDR3 is TGTGCCAGCAGTTTTCAGGGTCTAGGGGGCAATCAGCCCCAGCATTTT. The gene calls are TRBV28 and TRBJ1-5, with D possibly matching TRBD1 (5 bases). The germline V gene encodes CDR1 MDHEN and CDR2 SYDVKM. The CDR3 is made up of 16 amino acids. V shed 3 bases and J shed 2 bases, with 14 bases lying between them.

The gene calls are TRBV10-3 and TRBJ2-3; TRBD2 is a possible D gene (7 bases). Germline V gene lookup returns CDR1 ENHRY and CDR2 SYGVKD. The CDR3 loop spans 15 amino acids. Between the trimmed V and J ends, which lost 4 bases and 4 bases, there was a span of 15 bases. This chain's CDR3 is CAISGGRGLPDTQYF. Here the CDR3 DNA reads TGTGCCATCAGTGGCGGGCGGGGGCTACCAGATACGCAGTATTTT.

The chain carries TRBV10-3 and TRBJ2-5, with 7 positions matching TRBD2. Germline trimming cut 4 bases from V and 1 base from J; bases unmatched to any gene: 3. CDR3 size: 14 residues. In germline, CDR1 is ENHRY, CDR2 SYGVKD. CDR3 in amino acids: CAISGGEGQETQYF. In nucleotides, the CDR3 is TGTGCCATCAGTGGCGGGGAGGGCCAAGAGACCCAGTACTTC.

The chain recombines TRBV4-3 with TRBJ1-2, with a possible D match to TRBD1 (5 bases). The germline V gene encodes CDR1 LGHNA and CDR2 YSLEER. The CDR3 contains 15 residues. The V gene lost 1 base and the J gene lost 4 bases, with 13 bases spanning the gap. DNA for the CDR3: TGCGCCAGCAGCCAAGTCCAGGGCGGATTCTATGGCTACACCTTC. Translating it yields CASSQVQGGFYGYTF.

The V gene is TRBV5-8, the J gene TRBJ1-5; 8 bases are a match to TRBD1. Germline V gene lookup returns CDR1 SGHTS and CDR2 YDEGEE. J was trimmed by 7 bases and V by 4 bases; bases with no gene match: 16. This CDR3 contains 17 residues. Here the CDR3 reads CASSPTTPGQGRQPQHF. CDR3 DNA: TGTGCCAGCAGCCCCACCACGCCAGGACAGGGAAGACAGCCCCAGCATTTT.

This clone was counted between two and nine times. The J gene is TRBJ2-1, the V gene TRBV15; 11 bases fit TRBD1. This CDR3 spans 18 amino acids. J was trimmed by 8 bases and V by 2 bases; bases with no gene match: 14. Germline-derived CDR1 and CDR2 are LNHNV and YYDKDF (reference sequence). The CDR3: CATSRKDVGQGARDEQFF. CDR3 sequence (DNA): TGTGCCACCAGCAGAAAGGATGTCGGACAGGGGGCAAGGGATGAGCAGTTCTTC.